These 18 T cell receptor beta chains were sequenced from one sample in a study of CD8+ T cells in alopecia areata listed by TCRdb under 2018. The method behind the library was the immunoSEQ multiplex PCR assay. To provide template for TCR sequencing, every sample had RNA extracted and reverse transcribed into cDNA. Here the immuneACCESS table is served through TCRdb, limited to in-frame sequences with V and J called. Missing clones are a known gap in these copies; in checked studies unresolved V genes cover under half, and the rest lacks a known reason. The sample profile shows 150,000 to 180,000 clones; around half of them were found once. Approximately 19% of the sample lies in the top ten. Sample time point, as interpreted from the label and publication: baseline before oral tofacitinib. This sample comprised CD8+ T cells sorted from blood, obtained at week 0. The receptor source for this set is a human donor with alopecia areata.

The CDR3 reads CAWSQGNYNEQFF. The CDR3 coding sequence is TGTGCCTGGAGCCAGGGGAACTACAATGAGCAGTTCTTC. The V call is TRBV30, the J call TRBJ2-1; D possibly corresponds to TRBD1 (6 bases). V dropped 3 bases and J dropped 3 bases, with 9 bases sitting between them. Germline V gene lookup returns CDR1 GTSNPN and CDR2 SVGIG (reference sequence). This CDR3 comprises 13 residues.

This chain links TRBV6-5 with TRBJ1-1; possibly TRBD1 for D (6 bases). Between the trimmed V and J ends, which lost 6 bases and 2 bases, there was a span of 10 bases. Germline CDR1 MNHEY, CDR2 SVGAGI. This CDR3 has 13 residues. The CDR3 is CASSPDSNTEAFF. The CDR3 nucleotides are TGTGCCAGCAGCCCGGACAGTAACACTGAAGCTTTCTTT.

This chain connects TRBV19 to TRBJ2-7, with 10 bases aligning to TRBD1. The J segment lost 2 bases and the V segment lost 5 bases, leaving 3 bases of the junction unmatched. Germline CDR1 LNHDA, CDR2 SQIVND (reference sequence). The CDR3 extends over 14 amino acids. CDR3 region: CASSSGQGAYEQYF. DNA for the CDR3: TGTGCCAGTAGTTCTGGACAGGGGGCCTACGAGCAGTACTTC.

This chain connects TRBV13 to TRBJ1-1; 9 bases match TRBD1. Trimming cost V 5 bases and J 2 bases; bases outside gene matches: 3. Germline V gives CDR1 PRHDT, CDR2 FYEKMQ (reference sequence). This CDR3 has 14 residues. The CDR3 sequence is CASSGQGFNTEAFF. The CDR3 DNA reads TGTGCCAGCAGCGGACAGGGGTTTAACACTGAAGCTTTCTTT.

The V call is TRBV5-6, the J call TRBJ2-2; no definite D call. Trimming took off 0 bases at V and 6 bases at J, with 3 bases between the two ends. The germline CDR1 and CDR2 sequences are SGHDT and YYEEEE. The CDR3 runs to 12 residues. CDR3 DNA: TGTGCCAGCAGCTTGGGGCCCGGGGAGCTGTTTTTT. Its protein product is CASSLGPGELFF.

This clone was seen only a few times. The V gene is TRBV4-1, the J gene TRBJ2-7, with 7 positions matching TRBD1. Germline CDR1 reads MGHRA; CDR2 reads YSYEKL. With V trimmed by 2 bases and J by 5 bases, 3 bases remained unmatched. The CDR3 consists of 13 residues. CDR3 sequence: CASSQRQGDEQYF. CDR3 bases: TGCGCCAGCAGCCAACGACAGGGCGACGAGCAGTACTTC.

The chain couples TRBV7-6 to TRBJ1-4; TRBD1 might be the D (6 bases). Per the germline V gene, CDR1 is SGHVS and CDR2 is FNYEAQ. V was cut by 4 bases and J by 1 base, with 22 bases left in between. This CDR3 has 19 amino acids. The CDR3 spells CASSSPTELQGQTNEKLFF. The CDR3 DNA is TGTGCCAGCAGCTCGCCGACCGAACTACAGGGACAAACTAATGAAAAACTGTTTTTT.

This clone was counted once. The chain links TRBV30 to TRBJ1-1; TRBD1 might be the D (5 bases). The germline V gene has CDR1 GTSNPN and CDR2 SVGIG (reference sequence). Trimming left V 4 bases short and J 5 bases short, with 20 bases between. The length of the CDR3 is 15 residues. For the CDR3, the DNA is TGTGCCTGGAATGGGGACGGATTGATAGATACTGAAGCTTTCTTT. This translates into CAWNGDGLIDTEAFF.

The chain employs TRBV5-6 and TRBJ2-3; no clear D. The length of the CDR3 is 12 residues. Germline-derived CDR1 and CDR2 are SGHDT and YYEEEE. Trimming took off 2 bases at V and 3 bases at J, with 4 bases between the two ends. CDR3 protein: CASSFMTDTQYF. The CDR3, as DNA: TGTGCCAGCAGCTTTATGACAGATACGCAGTATTTT.

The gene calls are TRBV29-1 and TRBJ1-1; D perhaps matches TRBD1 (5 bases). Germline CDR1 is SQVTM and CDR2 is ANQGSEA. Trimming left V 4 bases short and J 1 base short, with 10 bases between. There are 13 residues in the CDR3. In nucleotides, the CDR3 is TGCAGCGTTGCAGGGAACTGGAACACTGAAGCTTTCTTT. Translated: CSVAGNWNTEAFF.

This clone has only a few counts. The CDR3 loop is CASSSIDVASGEVDEQFF. In DNA, the CDR3 is TGTGCCAGCAGTTCCATTGATGTGGCTAGCGGGGAGGTAGATGAGCAGTTCTTC. The V and J genes are TRBV27 and TRBJ2-1; TRBD2 agrees at 9 bases. This CDR3 comprises 18 residues. Germline CDR1 MNHEY, CDR2 SMNVEV (reference sequence). With 4 bases clipped from V and 8 bases from J, the junction kept 18 bases outside the gene matches.

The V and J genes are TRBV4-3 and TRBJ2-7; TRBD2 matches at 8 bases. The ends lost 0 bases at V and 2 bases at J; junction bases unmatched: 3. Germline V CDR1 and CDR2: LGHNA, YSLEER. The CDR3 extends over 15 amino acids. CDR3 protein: CASSQDRTSPYEQYF. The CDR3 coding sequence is TGCGCCAGCAGCCAAGATAGGACTAGCCCCTACGAGCAGTACTTC.

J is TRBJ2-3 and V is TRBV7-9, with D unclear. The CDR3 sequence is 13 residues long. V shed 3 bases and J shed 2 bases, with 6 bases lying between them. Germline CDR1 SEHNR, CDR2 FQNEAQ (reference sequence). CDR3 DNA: TGTGCCAGCAGCTTTCCGCCCACAGATACGCAGTATTTT. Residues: CASSFPPTDTQYF. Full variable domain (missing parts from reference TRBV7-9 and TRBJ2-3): DTGVSQNPRHKITKRGQNVTFRCDPISEHNRLYWYRQTLGQGPEFLTYFQNEAQLEKSRLLSDRFSAERPKGSFSTLEIQRTEQGDSAMYLCASSFPPTDTQYFGPGTRLTVL.

CDR3 residues: CAIGGLGGNEQFF. The CDR3 bases are TGTGCCATCGGGGGACTAGGGGGCAATGAGCAGTTCTTC. V usage is TRBV10-3 and J usage is TRBJ2-1, with 8 bases that match TRBD2. The CDR3 sequence is 13 residues long. With 8 bases clipped from V and 6 bases from J, the junction kept 6 bases outside the gene matches. The germline gives CDR1 ENHRY, CDR2 SYGVKD.

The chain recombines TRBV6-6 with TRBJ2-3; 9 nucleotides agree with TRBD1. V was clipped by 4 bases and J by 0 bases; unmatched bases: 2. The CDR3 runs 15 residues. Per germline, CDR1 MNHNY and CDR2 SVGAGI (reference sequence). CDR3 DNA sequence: TGTGCCAGCAGTTGGGACAGGGAAAGCACAGATACGCAGTATTTT. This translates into CASSWDRESTDTQYF.

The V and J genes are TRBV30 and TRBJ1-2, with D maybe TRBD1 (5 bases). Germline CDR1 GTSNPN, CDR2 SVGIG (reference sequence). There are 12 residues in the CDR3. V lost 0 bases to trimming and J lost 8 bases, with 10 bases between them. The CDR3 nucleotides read TGTGCCTGGAGTGTGGGGCAGGCCGGCTACACCTTC. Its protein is CAWSVGQAGYTF.

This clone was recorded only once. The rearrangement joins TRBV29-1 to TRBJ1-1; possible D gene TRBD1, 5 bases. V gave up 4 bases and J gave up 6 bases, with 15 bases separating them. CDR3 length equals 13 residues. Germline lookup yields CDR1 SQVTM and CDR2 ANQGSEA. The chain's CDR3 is CSVVYRGRAEAFF. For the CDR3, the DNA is TGCAGCGTTGTATATAGGGGACGGGCTGAAGCTTTCTTT.

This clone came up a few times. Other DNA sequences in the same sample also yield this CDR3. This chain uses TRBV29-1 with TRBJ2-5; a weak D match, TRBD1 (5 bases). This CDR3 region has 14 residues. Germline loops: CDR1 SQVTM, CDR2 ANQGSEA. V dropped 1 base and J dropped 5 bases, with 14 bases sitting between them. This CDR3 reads CSVEVAGIEETQYF. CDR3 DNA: TGCAGCGTTGAAGTGGCAGGGATCGAGGAGACCCAGTACTTC. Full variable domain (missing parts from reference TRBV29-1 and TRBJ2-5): SAVISQKPSRDICQRGTSLTIQCQVDSQVTMMFWYRQQPGQSLTLIATANQGSEATYESGFVIDKFPISRPNLTFSTLTVSNMSPEDSSIYLCSVEVAGIEETQYFGPGTRLLVL.